This T cell receptor (beta chain) came from a study of blood T cell repertoires in COVID-19. Study context: Sample material is recorded as cDNA or gDNA derived from T cells, B-cell-depleted T cells, or PBMCs.

Germline CDR1 reads SGHAT; CDR2 reads FQNNGV. Trimming pared 10 bases from V and 0 bases from J, leaving 7 bases between. CDR3 length equals 11 residues. Only one count was recorded for this clone. Source study methods: Reference gene primer amplification gave nucleated cell count estimates. Some clones are missing from TCRdb's copy, which holds only in-frame ones; the method was immunoSEQ multiplex PCR. From that table come the V and J calls and clone size; the DNA was used to work out D and trimming. Of about 14,000 clones detected, about 87% appear once; the ten largest clones hold roughly 5.9%. The receptor comes from a human donor in a cohort sampled during active COVID-19. The material sequenced was peripheral blood. This rearrangement joins TRBV11-2 to TRBJ2-7; D remains ambiguous. CDR3 DNA: TGTGCCACCGGAGCCTCCTACGAGCAGTACTTC. This translates into CATGASYEQYF.